These 14 T cell receptor beta chains were sequenced from one sample in a study of blood T cell repertoires in COVID-19. Produced via immunoSEQ multiplex PCR; TCRdb's table is partial and in-frame only. The sample lists under 150,000 clones; 80% to 90% were seen once. The sequenced sample was peripheral blood. These receptors were collected from a woman in her sixties or seventies with active COVID-19.

The V and J genes are TRBV4-2 and TRBJ2-1, with TRBD1 identical over 7 bases. The CDR3 runs to 16 residues. The ends lost 0 bases at V and 6 bases at J; junction bases unmatched: 8. The V gene's germline CDR1 is LGHNA and CDR2 YNFKEQ. CDR3 in DNA: TGTGCCAGCAGCCAAGAAGGGCAGGGGGACATCAATGAGCAGTTCTTC. It codes for CASSQEGQGDINEQFF.

The chain links TRBV7-2 to TRBJ2-7; 7 bases align to TRBD2. CDR1 and CDR2 (germline): SGHTA, FQGNSA. This CDR3 has 13 amino acids. V lost 2 bases to trimming and J lost 5 bases; unmatched junction nucleotides: 3. Here the CDR3 reads CASSLQAGDEQYF. CDR3 nucleotides: TGTGCCAGCAGCTTACAGGCGGGGGACGAGCAGTACTTC.

This clone was seen a few times. V is TRBV10-3 and J is TRBJ2-1, with D possibly TRBD1 on 5 matching bases. Germline loops: CDR1 ENHRY, CDR2 SYGVKD. The CDR3 contains 15 residues. V was trimmed by 4 bases and J by 0 bases, leaving 10 bases between them. CDR3 loop: CAISVQGGSYNEQFF. In nucleotides, the CDR3 is TGTGCCATCAGTGTTCAGGGTGGCTCCTACAATGAGCAGTTCTTC.

The rearrangement joins TRBV4-3 to TRBJ2-3; D is uncertain. This CDR3 comprises 15 residues. CDR1 and CDR2 (germline): LGHNA, YSLEER. Trimming took 2 bases from V and 2 from J, leaving 11 bases between them. CDR3 sequence reads: CASSQTAANTDTQYF. CDR3 coding DNA: TGCGCCAGCAGCCAAACGGCGGCTAACACAGATACGCAGTATTTT.

The V and J genes are TRBV28 and TRBJ1-3, with D possibly TRBD1 on 5 matching bases. Trimming cost V 1 base and J 0 bases, with 10 bases left between them. This CDR3 is built from 16 residues. The germline V gene has CDR1 MDHEN and CDR2 SYDVKM. The CDR3 nucleotides read TGTGCCAGCAGTTTATTGGGGGGAGTCTCTGGAAACACCATATATTTT. It codes for CASSLLGGVSGNTIYF.

This clone was counted many times. This chain uses TRBV6-2 or TRBV6-3 with TRBJ2-7; D is unclear. Trimming removed 4 bases at V and 2 bases at J, with 15 bases between. Germline V gene data show CDR1 as MNHEY and CDR2 as SVGEGT. The CDR3 extends over 15 amino acids. CDR3: CASSSFLAATYEQYF. CDR3 coding DNA: TGTGCCAGCAGTTCCTTCCTTGCTGCTACCTACGAGCAGTACTTC.

V is TRBV3-1 (or the pseudogene TRBV3-2) and J is TRBJ2-7; tentative D call: TRBD2 (5 bases). CDR1 is LGHDT and CDR2 is YNNKEL in the germline V gene (reference sequence). The CDR3 contains 16 residues. V lost 2 bases, J lost 3 bases, and 17 bases lay in between. CDR3 coding DNA: TGTGCCAGCAGCCAACGACGAGGTAGCGATTGCTACGAGCAGTACTTC. This encodes CASSQRRGSDCYEQYF.

The rearrangement joins TRBV27 to TRBJ1-1, with D tentatively TRBD1 (6 bases). V lost 7 bases to trimming and J lost 6 bases, with 27 bases between them. Germline CDR1 is MNHEY and CDR2 is SMNVEV (reference sequence). The length of the CDR3 is 17 residues. The CDR3 region is CASKIKLGTRGNSEAFF. As DNA, the CDR3 is TGTGCCAGCAAAATAAAGTTAGGGACGAGGGGGAATTCTGAAGCTTTCTTT.

This chain uses TRBV7-3 with TRBJ2-1; TRBD2 matches at 10 bases. The CDR3 extends over 15 amino acids. Germline V CDR1 and CDR2: SGHTA, FQGTGA. The trim removed 3 bases at V and 8 bases at J, leaving 7 bases unmatched. CDR3 amino acids: CASSLASGSVDEQFF. The CDR3 coding sequence is TGTGCCAGCAGCTTGGCTAGCGGGAGTGTCGATGAGCAGTTCTTC. Full variable domain (missing parts from reference TRBV7-3 and TRBJ2-1): GAGVSQTPSNKVTEKGKYVELRCDPISGHTALYWYRQSLGQGPEFLIYFQGTGAADDSGLPNDRFFAVRPEGSVSTLKIQRTERGDSAVYLCASSLASGSVDEQFFGPGTRLTVL.

The CDR3 sequence is CASSFYGTGSQETQYF. In DNA form, the CDR3 reads TGCGCCAGCAGCTTTTACGGGACAGGGTCTCAAGAGACCCAGTACTTC. V is TRBV5-1 and J is TRBJ2-5; 9 bases agree with TRBD1. CDR1 is SGHRS and CDR2 is YFSETQ in the germline V gene. The CDR3 is 16 amino acids. V was pared by 2 bases and J by 2 bases, with 7 bases of the junction left unmatched.

The V and J genes are TRBV6-5 and TRBJ2-7; D is possibly TRBD2 (6 bases). V gave up 6 bases and J gave up 2 bases, with 11 bases separating them. The CDR3 is 13 residues long. Germline-derived CDR1 and CDR2 are MNHEY and SVGAGI. This chain's CDR3 is CASRVAGTYEQYF. The CDR3 DNA is TGTGCCAGCAGGGTCGCGGGAACCTACGAGCAGTACTTC.

The chain links TRBV6-5 to TRBJ1-2; 10 positions match TRBD1. Germline-derived CDR1 and CDR2 are MNHEY and SVGAGI. V shed 7 bases and J 8 bases; nucleotides not matched to a gene: 10. The CDR3 is made up of 14 amino acids. The CDR3 sequence: CASTPGTGVGGYTF. The CDR3 DNA reads TGTGCCAGCACCCCTGGGACAGGGGTCGGCGGCTACACCTTC.

The chain is built from TRBV11-2 and TRBJ2-1; the match to TRBD2 covers 7 bases. CDR1 is SGHAT, CDR2 FQNNGV, per germline. The CDR3 length is 16 residues. V was pared by 5 bases and J by 4 bases, with 11 bases of the junction left unmatched. The CDR3 spells CASSPATSGAYNEQFF. In DNA, the CDR3 is TGTGCCAGCAGCCCAGCTACAAGCGGGGCTTACAATGAGCAGTTCTTC.

The J gene is TRBJ2-7, the V gene TRBV28; 10 bases are a match to TRBD1. Germline values: CDR1 MDHEN, CDR2 SYDVKM. This CDR3 comprises 13 residues. V shed 3 bases and J 6 bases; nucleotides not matched to a gene: 2. This CDR3 reads CASSLTGGGEQYF. The CDR3 coding sequence is TGTGCCAGCAGTTTGACAGGGGGCGGCGAGCAGTACTTC.